This entry describes one TCR beta chain. Its antigen is not identified. With 60 Vbeta and 13 Jbeta primers, the PCR was carried out. Clones were read by immunoSEQ multiplex PCR, and TCRdb kept only the in-frame ones, dropping some. The repertoire has 40,000 to 45,000 clones, roughly 77% of them found once; the top ten carry more than 1.2%. The record originates from a study of cytomegalovirus exposure and HLA in healthy donors. Study observations and caveats: Accurate HLA-A and HLA-B prediction from TCR beta sequences was reported for most subjects. Among TCR beta chains of equal frequency, HLA-associated ones were more clonally expanded in a later analysis. Most observed TCR sequences were rare, whereas some public TCRs were detected in many donors.

After removal of 6 bases from V and 10 bases from J, the junction contained 8 bases not matched to a gene. The germline gives CDR1 WSHSY, CDR2 SAAADI. The CDR3 runs to 14 residues. Sequenced: PBMCs. The receptor's source is a man aged 30 to 45 in good health and CMV-seronegative. The chain combines TRBV10-2 with TRBJ1-6, with TRBD1 matching over 8 bases. CDR3 region: CASRTTGDFSPLHF. The CDR3 DNA sequence: TGCGCCAGCAGGACGACAGGGGACTTCTCACCCCTCCACTTT.